This T cell receptor beta chain originates from a study of T cell repertoires in cytomegalovirus infection. Notes on the study in general: Clonotype analysis showed dominance of the ex vivo response by HLA-C-restricted CMV-specific TCR beta clonotypes.

As regards this clonotype: Its specificity is not known.

The CDR3 is 15 amino acids. With 2 bases removed from V and 5 bases from J, the gap between germline ends came to 13 bases. Germline V gene lookup returns CDR1 SGHRS and CDR2 YFSETQ. TCRdb redid the calling of the reads with MiXCR, one entry per CDR3 protein. The sample includes around 170,000 distinct CDR3 sequences, approximately 15% of them seen just once. The receptor comes from a human donor in good health (CMV status not recorded). Some clones in this sample may be carry-over from other donors' samples. Material for sequencing was PBMCs. The chain links TRBV5-1 to TRBJ2-2, with a possible D match to TRBD1 (5 bases). In nucleotides, the CDR3 is TGCGCCAGCAGCTTCAACACAGGCATTACCGGGGAGCTGTTTTTT. Protein: CASSFNTGITGELFF.